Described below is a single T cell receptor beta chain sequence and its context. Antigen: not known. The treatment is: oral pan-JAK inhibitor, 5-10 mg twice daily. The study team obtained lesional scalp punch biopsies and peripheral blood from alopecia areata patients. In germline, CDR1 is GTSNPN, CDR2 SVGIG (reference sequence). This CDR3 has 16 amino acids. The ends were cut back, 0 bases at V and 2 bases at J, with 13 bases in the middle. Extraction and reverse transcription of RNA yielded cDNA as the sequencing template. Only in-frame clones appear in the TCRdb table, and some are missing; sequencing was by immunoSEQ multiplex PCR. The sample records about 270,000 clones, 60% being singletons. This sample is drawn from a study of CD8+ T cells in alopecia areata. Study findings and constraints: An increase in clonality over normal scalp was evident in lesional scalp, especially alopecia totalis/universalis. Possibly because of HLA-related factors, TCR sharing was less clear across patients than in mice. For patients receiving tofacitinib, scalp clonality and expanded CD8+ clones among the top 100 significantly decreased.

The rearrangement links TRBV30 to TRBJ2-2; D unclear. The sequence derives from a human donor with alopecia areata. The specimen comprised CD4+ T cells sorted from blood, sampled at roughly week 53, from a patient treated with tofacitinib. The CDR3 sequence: CAWSVVVNPNTGELFF. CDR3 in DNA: TGTGCCTGGAGTGTGGTCGTCAACCCCAACACCGGGGAGCTGTTTTTT.